This T cell receptor (beta chain) was sequenced during a study of T cell changes during pregnancy in multiple sclerosis. This CDR3 has 15 amino acids. Deletions cut 6 bases from V and 4 bases from J, with 18 bases between. Germline values: CDR1 SGHTA, CDR2 FQGNSA. Only in-frame clones appear in the TCRdb table, and some are missing; sequencing was by immunoSEQ multiplex PCR. The sample records under 110,000 clones, 91% being singletons. The sequence was obtained from a female donor with multiple sclerosis, enrolled in a pregnancy study. This specimen was peripheral blood, taken in the second trimester of pregnancy. The chain recombines TRBV7-2 with TRBJ1-2; D may be TRBD1 (5 bases). Written as DNA, the CDR3 is TGTGCCAGCAGTACCATACTCAGGGCCAGCTATGGCTACACCTTC. Protein product: CASSTILRASYGYTF.